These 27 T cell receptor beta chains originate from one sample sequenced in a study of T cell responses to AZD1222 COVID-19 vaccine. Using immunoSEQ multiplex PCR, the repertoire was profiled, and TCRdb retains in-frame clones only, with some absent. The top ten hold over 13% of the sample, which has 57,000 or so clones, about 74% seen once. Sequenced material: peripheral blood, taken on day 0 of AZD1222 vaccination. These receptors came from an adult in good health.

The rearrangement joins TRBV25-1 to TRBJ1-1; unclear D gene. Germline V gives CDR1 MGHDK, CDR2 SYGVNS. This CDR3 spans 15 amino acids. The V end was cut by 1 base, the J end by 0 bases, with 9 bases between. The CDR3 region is CASSESGIMNTEAFF. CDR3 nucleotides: TGTGCCAGCAGTGAATCTGGAATCATGAACACTGAAGCTTTCTTT. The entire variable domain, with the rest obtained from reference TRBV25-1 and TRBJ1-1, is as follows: EADIYQTPRYLVIGTGKKITLECSQTMGHDKMYWYQQDPGMELHLIHYSYGVNSTEKGDLSSESTVSRIRTEHFPLTLESARPSHTSQYLCASSESGIMNTEAFFGQGTRLTVV.

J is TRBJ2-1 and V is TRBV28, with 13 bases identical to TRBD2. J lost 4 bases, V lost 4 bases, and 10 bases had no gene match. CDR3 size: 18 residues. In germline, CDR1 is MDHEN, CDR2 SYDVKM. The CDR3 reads CASSSPTGTSGVYNEQFF. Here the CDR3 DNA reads TGTGCCAGCAGTTCCCCGACCGGGACTAGCGGGGTGTACAATGAGCAGTTCTTC.

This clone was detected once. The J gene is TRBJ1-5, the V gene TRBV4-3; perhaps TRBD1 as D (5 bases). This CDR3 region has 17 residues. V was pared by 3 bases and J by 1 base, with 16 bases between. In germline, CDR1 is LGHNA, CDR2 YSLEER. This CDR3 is CASSHSLWGDSNQPQHF. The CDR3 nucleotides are TGCGCCAGCAGCCACTCGCTCTGGGGGGACAGCAATCAGCCCCAGCATTTT.

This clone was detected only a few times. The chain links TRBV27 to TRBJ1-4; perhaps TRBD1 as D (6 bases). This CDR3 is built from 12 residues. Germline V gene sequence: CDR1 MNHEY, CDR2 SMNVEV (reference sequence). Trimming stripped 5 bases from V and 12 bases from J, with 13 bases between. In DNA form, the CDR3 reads TGTGCCAGCAGTCCAGACAGGAGGGAACTGTTTTTT. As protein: CASSPDRRELFF.

The CDR3 sequence is CASSPLSGTSNYGYTF. Written as DNA, the CDR3 is TGTGCCAGCTCACCACTTTCGGGGACCTCTAACTATGGCTACACCTTC. J is TRBJ1-2 and V is TRBV18; perhaps TRBD1 as D (5 bases). V was pared by 1 base and J by 0 bases, with 12 bases between. This CDR3 is built from 16 residues. Germline assignment: CDR1 KGHSH and CDR2 LQKENI.

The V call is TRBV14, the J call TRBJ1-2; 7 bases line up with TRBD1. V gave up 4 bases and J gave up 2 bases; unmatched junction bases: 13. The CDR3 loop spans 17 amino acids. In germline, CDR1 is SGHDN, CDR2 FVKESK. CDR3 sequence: CASSPTYETGLNYGYTF. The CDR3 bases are TGTGCCAGCAGCCCCACCTATGAGACAGGGCTCAACTATGGCTACACCTTC.

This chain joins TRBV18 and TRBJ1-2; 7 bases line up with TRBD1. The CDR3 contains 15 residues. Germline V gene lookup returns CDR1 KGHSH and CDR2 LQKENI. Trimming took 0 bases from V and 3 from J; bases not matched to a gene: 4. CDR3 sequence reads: CASSPPQGQYYGYTF. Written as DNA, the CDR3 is TGTGCCAGCTCACCACCGCAGGGACAGTACTATGGCTACACCTTC. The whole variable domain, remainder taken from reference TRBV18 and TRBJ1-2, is NAGVMQNPRHLVRRRGQEARLRCSPMKGHSHVYWYRQLPEEGLKFMVYLQKENIIDESGMPKERFSAEFPKEGPSILRIQQVVRGDSAAYFCASSPPQGQYYGYTFGSGTRLTVV.

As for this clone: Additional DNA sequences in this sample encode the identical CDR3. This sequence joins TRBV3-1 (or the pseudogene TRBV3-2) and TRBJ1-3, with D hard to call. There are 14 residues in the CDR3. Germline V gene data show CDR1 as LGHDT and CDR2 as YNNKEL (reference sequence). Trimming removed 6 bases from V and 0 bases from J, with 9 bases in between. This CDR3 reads CASSQTYSGNTIYF. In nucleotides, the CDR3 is TGTGCCAGCAGTCAAACCTACTCTGGAAACACCATATATTTT.

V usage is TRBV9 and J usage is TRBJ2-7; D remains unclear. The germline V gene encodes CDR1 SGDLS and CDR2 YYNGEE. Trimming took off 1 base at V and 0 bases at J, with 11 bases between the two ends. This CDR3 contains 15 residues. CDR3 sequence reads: CASSVTPAASYEQYF. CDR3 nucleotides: TGTGCCAGCAGCGTAACCCCCGCGGCCTCCTACGAGCAGTACTTC.

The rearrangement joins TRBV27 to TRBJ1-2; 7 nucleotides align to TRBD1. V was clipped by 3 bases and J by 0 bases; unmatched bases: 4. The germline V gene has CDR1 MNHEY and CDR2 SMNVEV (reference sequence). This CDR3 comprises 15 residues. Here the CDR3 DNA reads TGTGCCAGCAGTTTGGACAGGCTATCTAACTATGGCTACACCTTC. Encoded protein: CASSLDRLSNYGYTF.

The CDR3 region has the DNA TGTGCCAGCAGCCCACCCCAGGGGGCGGGTGGCTACACCTTC. Amino acids: CASSPPQGAGGYTF. The chain uses TRBV7-9 and TRBJ1-2; TRBD1 agrees at 8 bases. J was trimmed by 7 bases and V by 5 bases; bases with no gene match: 9. Germline V gene sequence: CDR1 SEHNR, CDR2 FQNEAQ (reference sequence). This CDR3 spans 14 amino acids.

The CDR3 loop is CASSVDGRADYGYTF. Written as DNA, the CDR3 is TGTGCCAGCAGCGTAGATGGCAGGGCCGACTATGGCTACACCTTC. The chain links TRBV9 to TRBJ1-2; D may be TRBD1 (5 bases). V lost 0 bases and J 3 bases, leaving 12 bases between the germline ends. The CDR3 has 15 amino acids. CDR1 and CDR2 (germline): SGDLS, YYNGEE.

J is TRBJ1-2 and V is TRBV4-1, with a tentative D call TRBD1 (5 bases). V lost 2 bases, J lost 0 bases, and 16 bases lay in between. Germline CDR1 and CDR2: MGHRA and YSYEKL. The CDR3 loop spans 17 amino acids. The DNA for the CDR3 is TGCGCCAGCAGCCAACCCCAGGGTCCGGAACCTAACTATGGCTACACCTTC. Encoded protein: CASSQPQGPEPNYGYTF.

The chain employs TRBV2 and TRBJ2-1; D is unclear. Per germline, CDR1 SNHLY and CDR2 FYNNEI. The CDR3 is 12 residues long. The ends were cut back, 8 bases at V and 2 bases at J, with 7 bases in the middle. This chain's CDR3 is CASGRTYNEQFF. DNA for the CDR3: TGTGCCAGCGGTCGAACCTACAATGAGCAGTTCTTC. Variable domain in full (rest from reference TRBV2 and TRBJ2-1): EPEVTQTPSHQVTQMGQEVILRCVPISNHLYFYWYRQILGQKVEFLVSFYNNEISEKSEIFDDQFSVERPDGSNFTLKIRSTKLEDSAMYFCASGRTYNEQFFGPGTRLTVL.

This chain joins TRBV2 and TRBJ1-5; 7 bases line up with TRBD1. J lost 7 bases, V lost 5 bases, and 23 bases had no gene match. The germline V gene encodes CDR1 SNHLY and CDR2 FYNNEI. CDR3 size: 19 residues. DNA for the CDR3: TGTGCCAGCAGTAACGGGGGCCGGAGGGGGCCCAATACTCCGCAGCCCCAGCATTTT. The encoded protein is CASSNGGRRGPNTPQPQHF.

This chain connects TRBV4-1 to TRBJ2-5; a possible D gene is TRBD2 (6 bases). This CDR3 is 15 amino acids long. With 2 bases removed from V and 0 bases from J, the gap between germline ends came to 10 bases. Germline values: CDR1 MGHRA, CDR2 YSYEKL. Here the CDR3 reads CASSQTRGYQETQYF. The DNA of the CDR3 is TGCGCCAGCAGCCAAACACGGGGGTACCAAGAGACCCAGTACTTC.

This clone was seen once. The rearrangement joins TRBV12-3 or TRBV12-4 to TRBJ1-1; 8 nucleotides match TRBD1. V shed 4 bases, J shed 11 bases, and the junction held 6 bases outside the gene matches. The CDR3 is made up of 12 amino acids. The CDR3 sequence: CASSSGGEIAFF. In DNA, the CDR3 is TGTGCCAGCAGTTCAGGGGGCGAGATCGCTTTCTTT.

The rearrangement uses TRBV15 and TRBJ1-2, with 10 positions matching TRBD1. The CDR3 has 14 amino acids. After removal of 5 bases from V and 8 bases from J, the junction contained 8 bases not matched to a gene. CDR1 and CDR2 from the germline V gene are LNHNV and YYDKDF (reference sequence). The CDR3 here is CATSLDRGLGGYTF. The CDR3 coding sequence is TGTGCCACCAGCTTAGACAGGGGGCTAGGGGGCTACACCTTC.

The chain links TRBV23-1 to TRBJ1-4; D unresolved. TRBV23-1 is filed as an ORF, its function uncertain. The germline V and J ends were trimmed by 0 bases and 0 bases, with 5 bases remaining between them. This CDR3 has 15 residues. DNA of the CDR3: TGCGCCAGCAGTCAATCCTACGCAACTAATGAAAAACTGTTTTTT. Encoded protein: CASSQSYATNEKLFF.

The CDR3 is CASSLGQGRVQPQHF. The DNA for the CDR3 is TGTGCCAGCAGCCTGGGCCAAGGGCGGGTTCAGCCCCAGCATTTT. V gene TRBV7-6 combines with J gene TRBJ1-5; D is unresolved. CDR1 is SGHVS, CDR2 FNYEAQ, per germline. Trimming took 5 bases from V and 6 from J, leaving 17 bases between them. The CDR3 contains 15 residues.

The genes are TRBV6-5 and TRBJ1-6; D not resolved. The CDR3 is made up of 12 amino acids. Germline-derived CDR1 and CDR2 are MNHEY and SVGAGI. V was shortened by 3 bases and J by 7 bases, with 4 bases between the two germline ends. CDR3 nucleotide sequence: TGTGCCAGCAGTTATGGGAATTCACCCCTCCACTTT. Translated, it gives CASSYGNSPLHF.

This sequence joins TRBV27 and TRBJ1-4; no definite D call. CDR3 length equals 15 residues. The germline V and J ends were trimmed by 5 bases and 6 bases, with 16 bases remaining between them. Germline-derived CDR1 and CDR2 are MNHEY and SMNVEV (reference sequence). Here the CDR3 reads CASSTSRYSDEKLFF. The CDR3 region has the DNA TGTGCCAGCAGTACCTCGAGGTATTCAGATGAAAAACTGTTTTTT.

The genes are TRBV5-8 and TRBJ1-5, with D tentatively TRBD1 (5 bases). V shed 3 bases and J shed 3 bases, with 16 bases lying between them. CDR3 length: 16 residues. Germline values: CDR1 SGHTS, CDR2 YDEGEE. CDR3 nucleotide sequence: TGTGCCAGCAGCTGGGGGTCGTCGGGCTCCAATCAGCCCCAGCATTTT. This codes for CASSWGSSGSNQPQHF. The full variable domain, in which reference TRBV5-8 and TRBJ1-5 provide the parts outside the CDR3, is EAGVTQSPTHLIKTRGQQATLRCSPISGHTSVYWYQQALGLGLQFLLWYDEGEERNRGNFPPRFSGRQFPNYSSELNVNALELEDSALYLCASSWGSSGSNQPQHFGDGTRLSIL.

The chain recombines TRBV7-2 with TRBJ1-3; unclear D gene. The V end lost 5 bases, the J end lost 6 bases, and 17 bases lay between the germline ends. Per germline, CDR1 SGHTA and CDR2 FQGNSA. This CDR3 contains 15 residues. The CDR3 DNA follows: TGTGCCAGCAGCATTCGGGCAGGCGAGGAAAACACCATATATTTT. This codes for CASSIRAGEENTIYF.

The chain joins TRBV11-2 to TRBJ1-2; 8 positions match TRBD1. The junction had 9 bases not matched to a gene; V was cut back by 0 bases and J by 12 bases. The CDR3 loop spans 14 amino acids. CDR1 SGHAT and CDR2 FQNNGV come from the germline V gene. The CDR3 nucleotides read TGTGCCAGCAGCTTAGAATCGGGACAGGTTCTAAACACCTTC. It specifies CASSLESGQVLNTF. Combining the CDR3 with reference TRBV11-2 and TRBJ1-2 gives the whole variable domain EAGVAQSPRYKIIEKRQSVAFWCNPISGHATLYWYQQILGQGPKLLIQFQNNGVVDDSQLPKDRFSAERLKGVDSTLKIQPAKLEDSAVYLCASSLESGQVLNTFGSGTRLTVV.

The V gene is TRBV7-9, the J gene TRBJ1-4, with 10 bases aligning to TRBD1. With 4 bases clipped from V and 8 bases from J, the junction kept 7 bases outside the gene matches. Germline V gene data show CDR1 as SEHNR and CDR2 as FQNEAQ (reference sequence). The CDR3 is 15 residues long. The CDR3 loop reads CASSSTGTGAEKLFF. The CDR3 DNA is TGTGCCAGCAGCTCCACCGGGACAGGGGCGGAAAAACTGTTTTTT.

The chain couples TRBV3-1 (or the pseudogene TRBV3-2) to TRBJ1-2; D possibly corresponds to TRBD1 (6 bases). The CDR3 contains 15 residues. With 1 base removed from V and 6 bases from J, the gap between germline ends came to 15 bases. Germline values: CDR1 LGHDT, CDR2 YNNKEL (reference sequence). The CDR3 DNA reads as TGTGCCAGCAGCCAAGGGGGGGCAGGGGTCGATGGCTACACCTTC. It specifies CASSQGGAGVDGYTF.